This TCR beta chain came from a study of blood T cell repertoires in COVID-19. Study in general: COVID-19 samples, acute and convalescent, were from the United States, Italy and Spain.

Assay: immunoSEQ multiplex PCR; the TCRdb copy retains only in-frame clones and omits some. The repertoire holds roughly 49,000 clones, with about 83% as singletons. The CDR3 covers 15 residues. Per the germline V gene, CDR1 is SGHTA and CDR2 is FQGNSA. V was clipped by 5 bases and J by 0 bases, with 13 bases between them. This TCR came from a man aged 40-49 years with acute or convalescent COVID-19. The sequenced sample consisted of peripheral blood. The chain has TRBV7-2 and TRBJ1-2; weak D call: TRBD1 (6 bases). The CDR3 loop reads CASSQRQVSNYGYTF. The CDR3 coding sequence is TGTGCCAGCAGCCAGAGACAGGTTTCTAACTATGGCTACACCTTC.